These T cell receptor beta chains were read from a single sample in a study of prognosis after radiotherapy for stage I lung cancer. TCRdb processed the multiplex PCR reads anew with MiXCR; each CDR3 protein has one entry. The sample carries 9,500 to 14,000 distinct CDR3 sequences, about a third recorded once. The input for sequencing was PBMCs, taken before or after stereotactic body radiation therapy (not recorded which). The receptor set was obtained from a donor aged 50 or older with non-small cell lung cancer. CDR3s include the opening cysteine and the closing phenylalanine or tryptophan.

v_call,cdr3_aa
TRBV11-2,CASSSLLRAENTGELFF
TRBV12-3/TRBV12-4,CASSLAGQGSQPQHF
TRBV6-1,CASRPRQGGETQYF
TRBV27,CASSIRGTSGGWETQYF
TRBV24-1,CATSDSDRTGTDTQYF
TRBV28,CASSYPGLLNQPQHF
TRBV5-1,CASSFGSGSTEAFF
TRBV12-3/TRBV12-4,CASSPYTGELFF
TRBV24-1,CATSDLDTDQPQHF
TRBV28,CASSLPPNRRLNTEAFF
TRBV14,CASSQPQGQRLKDTQYF
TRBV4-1,CTSSQTAGMAPYEQYF
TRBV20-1,CSATPRSGANVLTF
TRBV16,CASSPTSSGTGYTF
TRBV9,CASSSQDNEKLFF
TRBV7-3,CAFYGVRYEQYF
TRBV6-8,CASRTGGLEQYF
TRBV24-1,CATSTTGADTQYF
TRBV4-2,CASSQGRTQTTDTQYF
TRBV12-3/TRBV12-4,CARDRGSYNEQFF
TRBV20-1,CSALAGGPYTGELFF
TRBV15,CATSREGRGDGNTGELFF
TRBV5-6,CASSLPGTGDTEAFF
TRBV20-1,CSANGLAEGYQETQYF
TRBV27,CASSLAQRHRGHTEAFF
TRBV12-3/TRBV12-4,CASKPGTANNQPQHF
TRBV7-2,CASRQLRTTDTQYF
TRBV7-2,CASSFGTGGFLRNQPQHF
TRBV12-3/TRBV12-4,CASSFDGPPGGELFF
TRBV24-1,CATSDPGHPLLSYEQYF
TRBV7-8,CASSYSGGLAGPSSYNEQFF
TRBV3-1,CASSSEREADTQYF
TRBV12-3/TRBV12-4,CASSLGPPQFF
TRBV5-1,CASSLGPGLERYF
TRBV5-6,CASSWDWGQGDNYGYTF
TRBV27,CASSAWTSGTDTQYF
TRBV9,CASSEDSSQETQYF
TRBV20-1,CSADRDSMNTEAFF
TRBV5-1,CASSLETVYEQYF
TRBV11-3,CASSLAGYSEQFF
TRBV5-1,CASSLVQGGWTEAFF
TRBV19,CASTPRGEGAGPSPLHF
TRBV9,CASSPTAAGGYGELFF
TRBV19,CASSISQVAGGTQYF
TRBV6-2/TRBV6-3,CASRRAGAGNEQLF
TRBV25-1,CASSELGQRNSPLHF
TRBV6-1,CASSKPGQSLYEQYF
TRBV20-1,CSARAPGLASYNEQFF
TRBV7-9,CASSPSGGHPPDTQYF
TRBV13,CASSPFGGSFAGELFF
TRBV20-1,CSASPGAYYGYTF
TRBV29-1,CSVEGTSILNEQFF